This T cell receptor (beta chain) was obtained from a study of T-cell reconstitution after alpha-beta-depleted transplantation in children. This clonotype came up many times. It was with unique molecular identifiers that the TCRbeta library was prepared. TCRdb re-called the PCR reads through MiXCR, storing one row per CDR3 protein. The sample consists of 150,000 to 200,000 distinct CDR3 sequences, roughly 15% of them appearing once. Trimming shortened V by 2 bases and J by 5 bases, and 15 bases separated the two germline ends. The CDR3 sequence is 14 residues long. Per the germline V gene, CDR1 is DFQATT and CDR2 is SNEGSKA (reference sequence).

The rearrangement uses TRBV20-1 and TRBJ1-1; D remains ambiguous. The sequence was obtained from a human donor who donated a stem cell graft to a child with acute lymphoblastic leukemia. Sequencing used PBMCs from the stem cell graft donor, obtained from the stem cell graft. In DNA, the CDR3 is TGCAGTGCTAGAAAGGAGGCCGGGAATACTGAAGCTTTCTTT. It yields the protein CSARKEAGNTEAFF.